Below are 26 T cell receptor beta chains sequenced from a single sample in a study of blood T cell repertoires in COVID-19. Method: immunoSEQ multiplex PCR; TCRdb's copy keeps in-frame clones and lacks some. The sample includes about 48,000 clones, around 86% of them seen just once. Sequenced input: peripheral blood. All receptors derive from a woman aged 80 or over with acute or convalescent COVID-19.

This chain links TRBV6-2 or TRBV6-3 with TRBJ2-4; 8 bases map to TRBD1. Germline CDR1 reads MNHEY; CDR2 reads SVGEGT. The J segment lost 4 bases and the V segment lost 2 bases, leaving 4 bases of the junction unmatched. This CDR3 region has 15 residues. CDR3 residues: CASSYPRDRKNIQYF. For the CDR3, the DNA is TGTGCCAGCAGTTACCCCCGGGACAGGAAAAACATTCAGTACTTC.

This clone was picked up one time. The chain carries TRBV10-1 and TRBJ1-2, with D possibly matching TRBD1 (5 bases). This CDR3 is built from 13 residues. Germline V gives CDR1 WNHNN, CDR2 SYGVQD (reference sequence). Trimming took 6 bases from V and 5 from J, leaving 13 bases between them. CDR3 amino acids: CASSDQGKYGYTF. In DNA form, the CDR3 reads TGCGCCAGCAGCGACCAGGGAAAGTATGGCTACACCTTC.

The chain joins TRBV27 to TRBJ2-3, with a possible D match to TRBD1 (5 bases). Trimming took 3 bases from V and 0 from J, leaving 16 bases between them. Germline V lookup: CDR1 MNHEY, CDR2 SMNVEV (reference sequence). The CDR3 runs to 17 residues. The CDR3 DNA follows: TGTGCCAGCAGTTTTCAGCCCAGGGTCGCCAGCACAGATACGCAGTATTTT. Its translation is CASSFQPRVASTDTQYF.

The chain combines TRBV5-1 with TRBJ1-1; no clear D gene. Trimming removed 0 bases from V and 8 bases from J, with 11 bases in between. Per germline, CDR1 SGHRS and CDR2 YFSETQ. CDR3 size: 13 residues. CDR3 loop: CASSLVEGLEAFF. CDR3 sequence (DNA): TGCGCCAGCAGCTTGGTTGAGGGTCTGGAAGCTTTCTTT.

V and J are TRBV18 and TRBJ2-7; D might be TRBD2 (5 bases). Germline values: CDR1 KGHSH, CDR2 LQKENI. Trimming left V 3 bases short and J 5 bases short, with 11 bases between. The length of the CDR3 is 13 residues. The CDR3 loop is CASSPFSGDEQYF. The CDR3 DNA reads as TGTGCCAGCTCACCTTTCAGCGGAGACGAGCAGTACTTC.

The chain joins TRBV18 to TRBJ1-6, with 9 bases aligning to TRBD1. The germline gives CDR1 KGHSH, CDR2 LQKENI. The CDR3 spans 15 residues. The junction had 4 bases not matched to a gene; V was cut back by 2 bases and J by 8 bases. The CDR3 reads CASSPEGQGYSPLHF. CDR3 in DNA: TGTGCCAGCTCACCAGAGGGACAGGGATATTCACCCCTCCACTTT. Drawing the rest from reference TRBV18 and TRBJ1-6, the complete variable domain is NAGVMQNPRHLVRRRGQEARLRCSPMKGHSHVYWYRQLPEEGLKFMVYLQKENIIDESGMPKERFSAEFPKEGPSILRIQQVVRGDSAAYFCASSPEGQGYSPLHFGNGTRLTVT.

The CDR3 sequence is CASSFPQGAYEQYF. As DNA, the CDR3 is TGTGCCAGCAGCTTTCCCCAGGGGGCCTACGAGCAGTACTTC. The V gene is TRBV7-9, the J gene TRBJ2-7; 7 bases match TRBD1. There are 14 residues in the CDR3. In germline, CDR1 is SEHNR, CDR2 FQNEAQ (reference sequence). The V segment lost 3 bases and the J segment 2 bases; nucleotides outside the gene matches: 4. The whole variable domain, filled in from reference TRBV7-9 and TRBJ2-7, reads DTGVSQNPRHKITKRGQNVTFRCDPISEHNRLYWYRQTLGQGPEFLTYFQNEAQLEKSRLLSDRFSAERPKGSFSTLEIQRTEQGDSAMYLCASSFPQGAYEQYFGPGTRLTVT.

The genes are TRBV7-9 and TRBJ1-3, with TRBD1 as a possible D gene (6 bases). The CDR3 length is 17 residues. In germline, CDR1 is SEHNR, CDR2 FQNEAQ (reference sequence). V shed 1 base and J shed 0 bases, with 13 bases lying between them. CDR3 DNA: TGTGCCAGCAGCTTAGGATTGAGGGGGAGCTCTGGAAACACCATATATTTT. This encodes CASSLGLRGSSGNTIYF.

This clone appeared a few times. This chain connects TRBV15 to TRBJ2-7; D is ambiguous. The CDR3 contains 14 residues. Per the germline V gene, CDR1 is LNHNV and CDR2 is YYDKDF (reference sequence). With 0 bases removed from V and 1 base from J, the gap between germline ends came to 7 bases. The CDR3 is CATSRDHKSYEQYF. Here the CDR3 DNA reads TGTGCCACCAGCAGAGATCACAAGTCCTACGAGCAGTACTTC.

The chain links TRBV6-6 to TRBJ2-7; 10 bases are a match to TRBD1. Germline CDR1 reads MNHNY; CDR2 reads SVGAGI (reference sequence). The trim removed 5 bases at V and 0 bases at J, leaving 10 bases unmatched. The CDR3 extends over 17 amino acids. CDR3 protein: CASSQKRGTGVSYEQYF. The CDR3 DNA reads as TGTGCCAGCAGTCAGAAACGGGGGACAGGGGTCTCCTACGAGCAGTACTTC.

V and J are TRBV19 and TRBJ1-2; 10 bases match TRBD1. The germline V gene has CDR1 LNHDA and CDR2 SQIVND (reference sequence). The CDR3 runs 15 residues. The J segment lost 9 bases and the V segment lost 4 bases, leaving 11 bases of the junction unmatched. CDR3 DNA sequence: TGTGCCAGTAGTACCGACAGGGGGCGTAATCCGAGCTACACCTTC. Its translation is CASSTDRGRNPSYTF.

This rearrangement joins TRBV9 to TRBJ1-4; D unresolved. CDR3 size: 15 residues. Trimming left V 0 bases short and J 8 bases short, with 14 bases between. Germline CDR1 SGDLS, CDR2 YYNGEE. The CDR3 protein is CASSVGAGAGEKLFF. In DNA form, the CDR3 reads TGTGCCAGCAGCGTAGGGGCGGGTGCTGGGGAAAAACTGTTTTTT.

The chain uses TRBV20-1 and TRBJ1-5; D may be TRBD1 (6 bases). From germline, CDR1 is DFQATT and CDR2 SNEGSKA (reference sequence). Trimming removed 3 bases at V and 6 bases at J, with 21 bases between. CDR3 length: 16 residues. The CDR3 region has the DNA TGCAGTGCTAGTCCCAGTCCGACAGGAAGGGGTCAGCCCCAGCATTTT. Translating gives CSASPSPTGRGQPQHF.

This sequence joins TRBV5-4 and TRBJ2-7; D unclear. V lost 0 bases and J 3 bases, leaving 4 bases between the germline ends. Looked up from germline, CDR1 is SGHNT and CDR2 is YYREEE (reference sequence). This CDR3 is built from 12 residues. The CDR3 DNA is TGTGCCAGCAGCTTGGACGGCTACGAGCAGTACTTC. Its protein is CASSLDGYEQYF.

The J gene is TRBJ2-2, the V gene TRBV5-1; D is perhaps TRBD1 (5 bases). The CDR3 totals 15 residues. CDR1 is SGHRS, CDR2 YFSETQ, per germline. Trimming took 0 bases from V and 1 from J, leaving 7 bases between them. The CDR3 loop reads CASSLVQENTGELFF. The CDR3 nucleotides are TGCGCCAGCAGCTTGGTACAGGAGAACACCGGGGAGCTGTTTTTT.

The CDR3 coding sequence is TGTGCCAGCAGTCGGGACAGGTTAAACGAGCAGTACTTC. It encodes CASSRDRLNEQYF. The chain uses TRBV6-5 and TRBJ2-7; 8 bases are shared with TRBD1. V lost 5 bases, J lost 5 bases, and 5 bases stayed unmatched. This CDR3 contains 13 residues. Germline V gene lookup returns CDR1 MNHEY and CDR2 SVGAGI.

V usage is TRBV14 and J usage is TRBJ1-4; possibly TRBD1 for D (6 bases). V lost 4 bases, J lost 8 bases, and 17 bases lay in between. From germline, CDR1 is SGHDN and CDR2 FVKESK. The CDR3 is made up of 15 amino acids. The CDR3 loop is CASSPTQGLSEKLFF. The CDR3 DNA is TGTGCCAGCAGCCCAACGCAGGGGCTATCCGAAAAACTGTTTTTT.

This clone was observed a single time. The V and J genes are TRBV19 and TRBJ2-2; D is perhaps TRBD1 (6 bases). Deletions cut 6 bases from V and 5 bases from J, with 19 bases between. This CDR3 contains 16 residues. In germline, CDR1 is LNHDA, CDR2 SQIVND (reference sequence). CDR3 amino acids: CASSSGGTGRTGELFF. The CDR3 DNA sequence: TGTGCCAGTAGCTCCGGTGGAACAGGGCGGACCGGGGAGCTGTTTTTT.

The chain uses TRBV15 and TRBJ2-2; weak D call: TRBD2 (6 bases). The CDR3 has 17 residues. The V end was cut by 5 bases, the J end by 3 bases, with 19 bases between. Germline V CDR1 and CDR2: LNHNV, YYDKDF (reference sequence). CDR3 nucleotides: TGTGCCACCAGCTCCCGCATGGGGGGTTTCGACACCGGGGAGCTGTTTTTT. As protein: CATSSRMGGFDTGELFF.

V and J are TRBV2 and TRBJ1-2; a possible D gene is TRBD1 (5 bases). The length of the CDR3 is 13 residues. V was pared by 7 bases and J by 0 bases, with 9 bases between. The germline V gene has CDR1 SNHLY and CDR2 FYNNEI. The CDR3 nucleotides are TGTGCCAGCACCCGCAGGGCTAACTATGGCTACACCTTC. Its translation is CASTRRANYGYTF.

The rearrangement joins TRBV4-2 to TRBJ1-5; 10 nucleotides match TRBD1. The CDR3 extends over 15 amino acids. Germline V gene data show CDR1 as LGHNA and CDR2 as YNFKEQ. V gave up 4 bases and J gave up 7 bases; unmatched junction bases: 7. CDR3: CASSRLGTGEQPQHF. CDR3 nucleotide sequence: TGTGCCAGCAGCCGACTAGGGACAGGGGAACAGCCCCAGCATTTT.

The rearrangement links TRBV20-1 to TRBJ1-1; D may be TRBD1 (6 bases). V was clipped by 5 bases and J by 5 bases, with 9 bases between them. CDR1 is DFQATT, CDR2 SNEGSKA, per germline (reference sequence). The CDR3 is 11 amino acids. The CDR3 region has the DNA TGCAGTGCTCGGGGGGCTACTGAAGCTTTCTTT. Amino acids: CSARGATEAFF.

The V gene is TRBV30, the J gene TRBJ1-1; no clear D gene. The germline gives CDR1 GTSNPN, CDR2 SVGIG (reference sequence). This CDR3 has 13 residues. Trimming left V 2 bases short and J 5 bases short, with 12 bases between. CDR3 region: CAWSFRIGTEAFF. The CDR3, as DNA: TGTGCCTGGAGTTTTCGAATCGGGACTGAAGCTTTCTTT.

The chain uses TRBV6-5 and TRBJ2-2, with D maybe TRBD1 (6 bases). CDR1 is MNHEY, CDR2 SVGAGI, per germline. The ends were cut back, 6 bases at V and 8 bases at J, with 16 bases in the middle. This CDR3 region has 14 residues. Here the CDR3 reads CASRREQGEGELFF. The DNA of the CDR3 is TGTGCCAGCAGAAGGGAACAGGGTGAAGGGGAGCTGTTTTTT.

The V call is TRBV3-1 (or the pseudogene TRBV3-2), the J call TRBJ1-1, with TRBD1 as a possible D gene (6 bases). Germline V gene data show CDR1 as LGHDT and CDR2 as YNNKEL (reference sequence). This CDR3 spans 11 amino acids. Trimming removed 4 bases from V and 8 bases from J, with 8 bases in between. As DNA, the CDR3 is TGTGCCAGCAGCCGAGACAGGGAAGCTTTCTTT. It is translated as CASSRDREAFF.

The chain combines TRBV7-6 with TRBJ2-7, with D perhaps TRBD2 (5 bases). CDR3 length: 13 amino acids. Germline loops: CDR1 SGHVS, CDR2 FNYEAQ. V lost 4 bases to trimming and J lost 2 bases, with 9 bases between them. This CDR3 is CASSYGVTYEQYF. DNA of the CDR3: TGTGCCAGCAGCTACGGGGTCACCTACGAGCAGTACTTC.